This T cell receptor beta chain was profiled in a study of blood T cell repertoires in COVID-19. As concerns this clone: The junction differs from germline at one of its ends, possibly a read error.

In the original analysis: Nucleated cell number was recorded as an estimate derived from reference gene primer amplification. Measured with immunoSEQ multiplex PCR; TCRdb has only the in-frame clones, and not every one. D and trimming were read from the DNA, whereas the V and J calls and clone size are those reported in that table. In the table there are about 55,000 clones, over 80% of which are singletons. CDR1 is SSHAT and CDR2 is FNYEAQ in the germline V gene (reference sequence). The length of the CDR3 is 14 residues. The sequence derives from a man between 60 and 70 years old with acute or convalescent COVID-19. Sequenced material: peripheral blood. The chain links TRBV7-7 to TRBJ2-7, with D possibly matching TRBD1 (5 bases). The CDR3 here is CASSFGQGLYEQYF. CDR3 nucleotide sequence: TGTGCTAGCAGCTTCGGCCAGGGTCTTTACGAGCAGTACTTC.